This T cell receptor (beta chain) appears in the sequencing data of a study of cytotoxic CD8 clonotypes in ibrutinib-treated CLL. Whole-study context: With a range of 6 to 36, the median treatment time before response samples were taken was over 9 months. Productive templates per sample averaged roughly 270,000; productive rearrangements, some 99,000. Study-wide points: Sampling of sustained-remission and progressing patients occurred at differing times. Clonality correlated strongly with circulating CD8+ T cells and exceeded age-matched healthy donors at baseline.

The V and J ends lost 3 bases and 6 bases respectively, with 7 bases between them. The CDR3 has 12 amino acids. The germline V gene has CDR1 SEHNR and CDR2 FQNEAQ (reference sequence). The sample holds one count of this clone. No antigen is known for it. The assay was immunoSEQ multiplex PCR, and TCRdb's table has in-frame clones only and misses some. The repertoire has more than 85,000 clones, about 78% of them found once; the top ten carry around 32%. The chain couples TRBV7-9 to TRBJ2-3, with no clear D. The specimen comprised PBMCs, sampled after 12 months of ibrutinib treatment. The receptor comes from a human donor with chronic lymphocytic leukemia. CDR3 coding DNA: TGTGCCAGCAGCTTTCAGGCCGATACGCAGTATTTT. Protein sequence: CASSFQADTQYF.